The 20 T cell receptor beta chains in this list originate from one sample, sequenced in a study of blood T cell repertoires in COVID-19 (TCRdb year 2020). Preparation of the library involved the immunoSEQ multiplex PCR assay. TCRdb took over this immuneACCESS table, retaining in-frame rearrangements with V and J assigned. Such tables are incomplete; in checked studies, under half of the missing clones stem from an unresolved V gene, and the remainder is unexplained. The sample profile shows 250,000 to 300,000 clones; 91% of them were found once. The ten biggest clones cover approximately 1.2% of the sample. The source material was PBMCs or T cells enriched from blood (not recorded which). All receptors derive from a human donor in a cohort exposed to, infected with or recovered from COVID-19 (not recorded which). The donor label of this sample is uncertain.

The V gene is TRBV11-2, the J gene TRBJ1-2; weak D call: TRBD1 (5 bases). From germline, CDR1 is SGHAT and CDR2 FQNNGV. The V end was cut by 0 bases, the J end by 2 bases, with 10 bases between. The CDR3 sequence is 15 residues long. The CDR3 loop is CASSLDWGGNYGYTF. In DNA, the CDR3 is TGTGCCAGCAGCTTAGATTGGGGGGGGAACTATGGCTACACCTTC. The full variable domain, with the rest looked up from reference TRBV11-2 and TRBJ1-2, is EAGVAQSPRYKIIEKRQSVAFWCNPISGHATLYWYQQILGQGPKLLIQFQNNGVVDDSQLPKDRFSAERLKGVDSTLKIQPAKLEDSAVYLCASSLDWGGNYGYTFGSGTRLTVV.

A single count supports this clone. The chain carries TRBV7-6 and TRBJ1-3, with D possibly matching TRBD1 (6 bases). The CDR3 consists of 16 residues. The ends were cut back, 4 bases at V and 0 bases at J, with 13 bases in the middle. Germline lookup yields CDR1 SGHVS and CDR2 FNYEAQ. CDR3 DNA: TGTGCCAGCAGCTCGGGACAAGGGGTCTCTGGAAACACCATATATTTT. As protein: CASSSGQGVSGNTIYF. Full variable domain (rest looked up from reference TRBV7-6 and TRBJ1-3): GAGVSQSPRYKVTKRGQDVALRCDPISGHVSLYWYRQALGQGPEFLTYFNYEAQQDKSGLPNDRFSAERPEGSISTLTIQRTEQRDSAMYRCASSSGQGVSGNTIYFGEGSWLTVV.

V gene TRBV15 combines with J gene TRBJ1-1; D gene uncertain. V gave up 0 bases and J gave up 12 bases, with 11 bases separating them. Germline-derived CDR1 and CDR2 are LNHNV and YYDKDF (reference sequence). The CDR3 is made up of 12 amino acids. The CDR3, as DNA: TGTGCCACCAGCAGAGAGGAGGGAAGAACTTTCTTT. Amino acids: CATSREEGRTFF.

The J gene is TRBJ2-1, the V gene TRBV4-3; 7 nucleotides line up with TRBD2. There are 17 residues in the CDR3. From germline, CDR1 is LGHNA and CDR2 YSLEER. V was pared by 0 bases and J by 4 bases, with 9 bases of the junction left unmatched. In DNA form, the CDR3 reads TGCGCCAGCAGCCAAGAAGCGGGGCCTAGCGGTTACAATGAGCAGTTCTTC. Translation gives CASSQEAGPSGYNEQFF.

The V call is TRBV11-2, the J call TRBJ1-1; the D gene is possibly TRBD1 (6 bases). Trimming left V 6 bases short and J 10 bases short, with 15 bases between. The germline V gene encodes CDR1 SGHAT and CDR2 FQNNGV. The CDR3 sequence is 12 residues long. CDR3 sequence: CASSFAGVGAFF. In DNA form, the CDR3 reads TGTGCCAGCAGTTTCGCAGGGGTAGGAGCTTTCTTT.

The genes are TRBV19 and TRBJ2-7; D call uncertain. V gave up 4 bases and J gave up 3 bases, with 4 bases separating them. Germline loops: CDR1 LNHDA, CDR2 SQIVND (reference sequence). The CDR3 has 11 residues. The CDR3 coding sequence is TGTGCCAGTAGTACTTACTACGAGCAGTACTTC. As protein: CASSTYYEQYF.

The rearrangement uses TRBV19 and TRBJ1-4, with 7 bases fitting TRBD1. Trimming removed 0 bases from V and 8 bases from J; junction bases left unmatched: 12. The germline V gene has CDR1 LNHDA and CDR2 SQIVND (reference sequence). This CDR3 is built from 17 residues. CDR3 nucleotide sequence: TGTGCCAGTAGTATAGAACCCCCCACAGGGGCCAAAGAAAAACTGTTTTTT. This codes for CASSIEPPTGAKEKLFF.

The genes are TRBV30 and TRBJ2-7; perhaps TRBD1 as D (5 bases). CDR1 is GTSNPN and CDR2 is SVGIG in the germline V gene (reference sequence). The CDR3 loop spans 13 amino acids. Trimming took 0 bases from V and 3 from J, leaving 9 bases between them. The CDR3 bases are TGTGCCTGGAGTGTTCAGGACAACTACGAGCAGTACTTC. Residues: CAWSVQDNYEQYF.

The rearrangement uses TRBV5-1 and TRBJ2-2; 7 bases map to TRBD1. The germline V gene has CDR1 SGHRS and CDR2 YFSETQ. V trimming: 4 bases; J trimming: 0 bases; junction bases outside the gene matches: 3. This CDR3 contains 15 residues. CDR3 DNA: TGCGCCAGCAGCCCGGGACAGACGAACACCGGGGAGCTGTTTTTT. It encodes CASSPGQTNTGELFF.

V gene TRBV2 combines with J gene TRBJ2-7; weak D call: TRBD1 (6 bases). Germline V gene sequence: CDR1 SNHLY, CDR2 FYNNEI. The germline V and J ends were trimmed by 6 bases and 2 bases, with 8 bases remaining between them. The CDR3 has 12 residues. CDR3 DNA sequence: TGTGCCAGCAGGGGACAACCCTACGAGCAGTACTTC. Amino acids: CASRGQPYEQYF.

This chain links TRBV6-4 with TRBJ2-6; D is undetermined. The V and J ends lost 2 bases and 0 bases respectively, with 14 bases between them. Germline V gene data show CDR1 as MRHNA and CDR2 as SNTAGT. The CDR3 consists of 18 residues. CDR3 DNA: TGTGCCAGCAGTGACGACTCTGGCGGATCCTCTGGGGCCAACGTCCTGACTTTC. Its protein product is CASSDDSGGSSGANVLTF.

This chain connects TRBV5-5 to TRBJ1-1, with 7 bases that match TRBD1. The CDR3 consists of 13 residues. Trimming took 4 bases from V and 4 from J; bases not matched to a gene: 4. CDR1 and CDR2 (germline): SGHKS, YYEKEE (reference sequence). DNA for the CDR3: TGTGCCAGCAGCCCGACAGGGTCCACTGAAGCTTTCTTT. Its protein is CASSPTGSTEAFF.

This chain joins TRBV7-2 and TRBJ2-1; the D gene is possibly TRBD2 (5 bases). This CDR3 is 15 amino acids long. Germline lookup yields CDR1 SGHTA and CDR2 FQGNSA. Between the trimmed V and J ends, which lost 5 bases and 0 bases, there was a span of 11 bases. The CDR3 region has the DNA TGTGCCAGCAGCCCAAGGACTTCCTCCTACAATGAGCAGTTCTTC. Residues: CASSPRTSSYNEQFF.

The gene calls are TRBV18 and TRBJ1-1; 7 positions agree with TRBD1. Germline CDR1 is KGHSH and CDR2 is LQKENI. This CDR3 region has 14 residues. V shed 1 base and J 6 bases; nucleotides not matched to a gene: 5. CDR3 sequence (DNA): TGTGCCAGCTCACCACAGGGGGCAGGCCCTGAAGCTTTCTTT. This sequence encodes CASSPQGAGPEAFF.

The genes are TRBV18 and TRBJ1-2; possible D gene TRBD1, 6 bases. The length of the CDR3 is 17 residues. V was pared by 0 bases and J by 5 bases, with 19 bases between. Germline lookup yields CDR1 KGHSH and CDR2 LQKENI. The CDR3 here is CASSPPGALQGRYGYTF. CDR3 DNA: TGTGCCAGCTCACCACCCGGGGCCCTACAGGGACGGTATGGCTACACCTTC.

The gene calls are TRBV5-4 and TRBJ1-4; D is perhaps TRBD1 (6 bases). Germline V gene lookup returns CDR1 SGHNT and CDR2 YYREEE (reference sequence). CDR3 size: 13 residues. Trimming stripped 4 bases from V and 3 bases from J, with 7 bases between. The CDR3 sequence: CASSRTANEKLFF. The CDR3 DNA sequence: TGTGCCAGCAGCCGGACAGCTAATGAAAAACTGTTTTTT.

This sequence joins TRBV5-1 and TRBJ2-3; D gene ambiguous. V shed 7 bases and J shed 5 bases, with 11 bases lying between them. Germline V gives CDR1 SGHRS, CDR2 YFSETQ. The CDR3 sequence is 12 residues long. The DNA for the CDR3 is TGCGCCAGCGCATCGGGTGAAGATACGCAGTATTTT. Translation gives CASASGEDTQYF.

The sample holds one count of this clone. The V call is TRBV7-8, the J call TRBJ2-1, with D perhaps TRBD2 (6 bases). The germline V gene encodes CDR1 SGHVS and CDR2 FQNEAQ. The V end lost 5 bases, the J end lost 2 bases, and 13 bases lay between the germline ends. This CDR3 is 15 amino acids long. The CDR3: CASSRTLATYNEQFF. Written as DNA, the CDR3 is TGTGCCAGCAGCCGAACGCTAGCGACCTACAATGAGCAGTTCTTC.

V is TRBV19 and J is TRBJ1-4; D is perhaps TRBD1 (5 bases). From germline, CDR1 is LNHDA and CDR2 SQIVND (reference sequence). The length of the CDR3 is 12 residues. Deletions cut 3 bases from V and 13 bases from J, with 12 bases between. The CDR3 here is CASSIPGGGLFF. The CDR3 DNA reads TGTGCCAGTAGTATCCCCGGCGGGGGACTGTTTTTT.

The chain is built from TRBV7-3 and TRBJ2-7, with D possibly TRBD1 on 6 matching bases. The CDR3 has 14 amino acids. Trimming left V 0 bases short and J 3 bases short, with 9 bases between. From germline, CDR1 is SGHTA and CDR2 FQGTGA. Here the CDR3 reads CASSLTEGDYEQYF. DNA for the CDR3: TGTGCCAGCAGCTTAACAGAGGGGGACTACGAGCAGTACTTC.